The clone carrying this T cell receptor beta chain was counted once. The junction and the germline gene differ at one end; a read error may be behind it. These data originate in a study of blood T cells in healthy people across ages. This CDR3 has 14 residues. Each sample gave at least 6.5 million isolated PBMCs. A second PCR of roughly 7 to 11 cycles used a sample-barcoded 5' primer and a J-beta primer mix. TCRdb processed the 5' RACE reads anew with MiXCR; each CDR3 protein has one entry. The table records 1.5 million to 1.9 million distinct CDR3 sequences, about 45% of them present only once. The TCR sequence derives from a young woman in good health. The chain is built from TRBV12-3 or TRBV12-4 and TRBJ1-2, with TRBD1 as a possible D gene (5 bases). The sequenced material came from blood. The DNA of the CDR3 is TGTGCCAGCAGTGTGCGGACGGACAACTATGGCAACACCTTC. Translation gives CASSVRTDNYGNTF.